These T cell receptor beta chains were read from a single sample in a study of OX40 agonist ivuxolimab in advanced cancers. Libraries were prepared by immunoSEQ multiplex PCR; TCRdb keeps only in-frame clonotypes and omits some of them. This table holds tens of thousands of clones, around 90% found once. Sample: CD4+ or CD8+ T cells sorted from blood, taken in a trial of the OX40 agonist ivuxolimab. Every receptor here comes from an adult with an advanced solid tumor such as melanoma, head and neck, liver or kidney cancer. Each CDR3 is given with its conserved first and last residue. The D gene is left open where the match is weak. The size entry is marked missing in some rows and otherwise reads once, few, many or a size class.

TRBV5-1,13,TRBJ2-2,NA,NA,TGCGCCAGCAGCCCCCTAGGGGCGGCATCGCTGTTTTTT,CASSPLGAASLFF
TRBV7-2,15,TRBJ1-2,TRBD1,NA,TGTGCCAGCAGCCCCGGGGGGAGGGACAGTTATGGCTACACCTTC,CASSPGGRDSYGYTF
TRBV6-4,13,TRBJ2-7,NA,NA,TGTGCCAGCAGTGCGACAGACTCCTACGAGCAGTACTTC,CASSATDSYEQYF
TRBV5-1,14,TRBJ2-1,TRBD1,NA,TGCGCCAGCAGTCCCGGGACAGGGGGGGATGAGCAGTTCTTC,CASSPGTGGDEQFF
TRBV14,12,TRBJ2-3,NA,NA,TGTGCCAGCAGCCAATCCGGAGATACGCAGTATTTT,CASSQSGDTQYF
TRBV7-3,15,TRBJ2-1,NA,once,TGTGCCAGCAGCTCATCGGGGTTCTCCTACAATGAGCAGTTCTTC,CASSSSGFSYNEQFF
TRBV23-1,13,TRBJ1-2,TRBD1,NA,TGCGCCAGCAGTCAATCACACAGGGGAGGCTACACCTTC,CASSQSHRGGYTF
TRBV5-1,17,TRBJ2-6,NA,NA,TGCGCCAGCAGCTTGGACAGGGTGAGCTCTGGGGCCAACGTCCTGACTTTC,CASSLDRVSSGANVLTF
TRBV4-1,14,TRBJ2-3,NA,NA,TGCGCCAGCAGCCAAGATAGGAGCACAGATACGCAGTATTTT,CASSQDRSTDTQYF
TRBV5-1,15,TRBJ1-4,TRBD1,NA,TGCGCCAGCAGCTTTCCCGGGACAGGGGAAGAAAAACTGTTTTTT,CASSFPGTGEEKLFF
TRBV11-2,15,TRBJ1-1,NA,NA,TGTGCCAGCAGCTTAGAGGGGATAGGGGACACTGAAGCTTTCTTT,CASSLEGIGDTEAFF
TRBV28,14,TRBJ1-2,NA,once,TGTGCCAGCAGTTTTGCCGACAATGTAAATGGCTACACCTTC,CASSFADNVNGYTF
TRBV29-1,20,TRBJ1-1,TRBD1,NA,TGCAGCGTTCTCACCGTCCGGAGACAGGGGAATCTCGTCATGAACACTGAAGCTTTCTTT,CSVLTVRRQGNLVMNTEAFF
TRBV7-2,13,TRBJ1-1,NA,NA,TGTGCCAGCAGCGGTCTCGCGAACACTGAAGCTTTCTTT,CASSGLANTEAFF
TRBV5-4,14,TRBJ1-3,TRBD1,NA,TGTGCCAGCAGCTTTGGACAGGGCCACAACACCATATATTTT,CASSFGQGHNTIYF
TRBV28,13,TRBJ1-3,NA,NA,TGTGCCAGCAGTTCCTATTCTGCCGGCACCATATATTTT,CASSSYSAGTIYF
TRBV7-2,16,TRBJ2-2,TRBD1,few,TGTGCCAGCAGGCCTAGAGGGACAGGGGGCACCGGGGAGCTGTTTTTT,CASRPRGTGGTGELFF
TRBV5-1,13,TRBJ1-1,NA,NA,TGCGCCAGCAGCCCTCGGGGGGGTTCTGAAGCTTTCTTT,CASSPRGGSEAFF
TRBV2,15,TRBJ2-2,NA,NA,TGTGCCAGCATCAAGGACGGACGGAACACCGGGGAGCTGTTTTTT,CASIKDGRNTGELFF
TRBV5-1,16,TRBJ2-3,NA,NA,TGCGCCAGCAGCTTGGCCCGATCGGGGGGCGTAGATACGCAGTATTTT,CASSLARSGGVDTQYF
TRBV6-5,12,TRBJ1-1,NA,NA,TGTGCCAGCAAGAACAGAGACACTGAAGCTTTCTTT,CASKNRDTEAFF
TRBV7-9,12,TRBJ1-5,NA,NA,TGTGCCAGCAGCGGACCTAATCAGCCCCAGCATTTT,CASSGPNQPQHF
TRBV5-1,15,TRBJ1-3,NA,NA,TGCGCCAGCAGCAACCAGACAGGCCGAGGAAACACCATATATTTT,CASSNQTGRGNTIYF
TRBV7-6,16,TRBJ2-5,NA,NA,TGTGCCAGCAGCCCCGTTGCTAGTGGGGGCGTAGAGACCCAGTACTTC,CASSPVASGGVETQYF
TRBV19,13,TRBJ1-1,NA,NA,TGTGCCAGCGCTACAAGGATGAACACTGAAGCTTTCTTT,CASATRMNTEAFF
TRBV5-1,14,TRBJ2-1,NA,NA,TGCGCCAGCAGCTTGGCCCAGGCGGGGAATGAGCAGTTCTTC,CASSLAQAGNEQFF
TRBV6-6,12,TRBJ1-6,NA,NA,TGTGCCTCCAGAGGAGGTAATTCACCCCTCCACTTT,CASRGGNSPLHF
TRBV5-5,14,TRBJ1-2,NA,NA,TGTGCCAGCAGCGGGGACCCCTCCATCTATGGCTACACCTTC,CASSGDPSIYGYTF
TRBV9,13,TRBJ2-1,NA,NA,TGTGCCAGCAGCGTAGGCTCCTACAATGAGCAGTTCTTC,CASSVGSYNEQFF
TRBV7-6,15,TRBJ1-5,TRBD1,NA,TGTGCCAGCAGCTTAGAACAGGGGGTCTATCAGCCCCAGCATTTT,CASSLEQGVYQPQHF
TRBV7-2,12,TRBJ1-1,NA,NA,TGTGCCAGCAGCGGGCAAGGGACTGAAGCTTTCTTT,CASSGQGTEAFF
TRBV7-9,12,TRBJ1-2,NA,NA,TGTGCCAGCAGAGGCACTAACGATGGCTACACCTTC,CASRGTNDGYTF
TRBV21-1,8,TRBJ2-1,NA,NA,TGTGCCAGCAGCAATAGGATCTTC,CASSNRIF
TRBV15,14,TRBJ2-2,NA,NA,TGTGCCACCAGCAGACTGGACGGGGAAGGGGAGCTGTTTTTT,CATSRLDGEGELFF
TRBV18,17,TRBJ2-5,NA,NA,TGTGCCAGCTCACCACCCCCCCTTCCGGGACAAAGAGAGACCCAGTACTTC,CASSPPPLPGQRETQYF
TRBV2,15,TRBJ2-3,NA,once,TGTGCCAGCCGAGGTGGGGGGGCCCCGTTTGGTACGCAGTATTTT,CASRGGGAPFGTQYF
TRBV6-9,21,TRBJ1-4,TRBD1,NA,TGTGCCAGCAGTTCAACCACTCACCGGGACAGGGGATCAGCAACTAATGAAAAACTGTTTTTT,CASSSTTHRDRGSATNEKLFF
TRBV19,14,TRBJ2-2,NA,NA,TGTGCCAGTAGTATGAAACCGAACACCGGGGAGCTGTTTTTT,CASSMKPNTGELFF
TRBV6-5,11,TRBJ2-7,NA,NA,TGTGCCAGCAGTGACGACACCCTTACGTACTTC,CASSDDTLTYF
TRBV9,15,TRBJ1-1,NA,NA,TGTGCCAGCAGCGGAACAGGTGGGGGGGCGACTGAAGCTTTCTTT,CASSGTGGGATEAFF
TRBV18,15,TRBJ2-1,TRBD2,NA,TGTGCCAGCTCGACTAGCGGGGGGTTTCGCAATGAGCAGTTCTTC,CASSTSGGFRNEQFF
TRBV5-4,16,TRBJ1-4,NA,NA,TGTGCCAGCAGTCCCCCCCCGGGGGACGACGATGAAAAACTGTTTTTT,CASSPPPGDDDEKLFF
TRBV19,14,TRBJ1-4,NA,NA,TGTGCCAGTAGTATGACAGAGGGCGGTGAAAAACTGTTTTTT,CASSMTEGGEKLFF
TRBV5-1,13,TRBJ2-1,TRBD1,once,TGCGCCAGCAGCTCGGGACAGGGCTATGAGCAGTTCTTC,CASSSGQGYEQFF
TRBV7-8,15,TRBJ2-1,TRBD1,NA,TGTGCCAGCAGCTTACCCGGGACAGCCCACAATGAGCAGTTCTTC,CASSLPGTAHNEQFF
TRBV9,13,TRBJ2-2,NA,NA,TGTGCCAGCAGCGTAGGGCCCACCGGGGAGCTGTTTTTT,CASSVGPTGELFF
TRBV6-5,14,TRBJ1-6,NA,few,TGTGCCAGCAGTTATACGACAGGAGATTCACCCCTCCACTTT,CASSYTTGDSPLHF
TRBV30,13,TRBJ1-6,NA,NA,TGTGCCTGGAATGGGGCTTATAATTCACCCCTCCACTTT,CAWNGAYNSPLHF
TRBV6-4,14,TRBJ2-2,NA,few,TGTGCCAGCAGTATCGGACCCAACACCGGGGAGCTGTTTTTT,CASSIGPNTGELFF